Each of the 22 T cell receptor beta chains below was sequenced from the same sample in a study of blood T cell repertoires in COVID-19 (dated by TCRdb to 2020 to 2021). Libraries were made using the immunoSEQ multiplex PCR assay. The table was pulled from immuneACCESS by TCRdb, which kept in-frame rearrangements only. Such tables lose some clones; where checked, under half of the loss comes from unresolved V genes, and the rest has no known cause. This sample gives roughly 250,000 clones in total; 87% of them show up just once. The ten largest clones take up roughly 6% of the sample. The specimen was PBMCs or T cells enriched from blood (not recorded which). Source of these receptors: a woman in her 30s with acute COVID-19.

The genes are TRBV7-2 and TRBJ2-5; D is perhaps TRBD1 (7 bases). From germline, CDR1 is SGHTA and CDR2 FQGNSA. Trimming removed 3 bases from V and 2 bases from J, with 13 bases in between. The CDR3 totals 15 residues. The CDR3 spells CASSFAEGQQETQYF. CDR3 DNA: TGTGCCAGCAGCTTTGCGGAGGGACAGCAAGAGACCCAGTACTTC.

CDR3 sequence reads: CATSRGNTDTQYF. CDR3 DNA sequence: TGTGCCACCAGCAGGGGTAACACAGATACGCAGTATTTT. The genes are TRBV12-3 or TRBV12-4 and TRBJ2-3; weak D call: TRBD1 (6 bases). CDR3 length: 13 amino acids. The V end was cut by 10 bases, the J end by 2 bases, with 13 bases between.

The chain uses TRBV28 and TRBJ2-7; tentatively, D is TRBD1 (5 bases). Germline CDR1 and CDR2: MDHEN and SYDVKM. The CDR3 runs 13 residues. The V and J ends lost 4 bases and 3 bases respectively, with 10 bases between them. The CDR3 nucleotides read TGTGCCAGCAGTTACAGGACGGTCTACGAGCAGTACTTC. It is translated as CASSYRTVYEQYF.

V and J are TRBV9 and TRBJ2-7, with D perhaps matching TRBD2 (5 bases). Deletions cut 0 bases from V and 5 bases from J, with 15 bases between. Germline CDR1 is SGDLS and CDR2 is YYNGEE. The CDR3 extends over 15 amino acids. CDR3 loop: CASSVGGGGFHEQYF. CDR3 nucleotide sequence: TGTGCCAGCAGCGTAGGAGGTGGAGGATTCCACGAGCAGTACTTC.

The V and J genes are TRBV4-2 and TRBJ2-1; tentative D call: TRBD1 (5 bases). The germline V gene encodes CDR1 LGHNA and CDR2 YNFKEQ. V was cut by 2 bases and J by 5 bases, with 10 bases left in between. The CDR3 is 14 amino acids. This chain's CDR3 is CASSQQGTDNEQFF. The CDR3 bases are TGTGCCAGCAGCCAACAGGGTACGGACAATGAGCAGTTCTTC.

The J gene is TRBJ1-2, the V gene TRBV5-1; D is possibly TRBD1 (6 bases). V lost 0 bases, J lost 3 bases, and 9 bases lay in between. The CDR3 runs 14 residues. Per the germline V gene, CDR1 is SGHRS and CDR2 is YFSETQ. Here the CDR3 DNA reads TGCGCCAGCAGCTTGGTGGGACAAGACTATGGCTACACCTTC. The encoded protein is CASSLVGQDYGYTF.

CDR3 nucleotide sequence: TGTGCCAGCAGCCAGGCTCCCGGGACAGGGTCCTACGAGCAGTACTTC. This sequence encodes CASSQAPGTGSYEQYF. This chain connects TRBV14 to TRBJ2-7, with 9 bases lining up with TRBD1. Germline assignment: CDR1 SGHDN and CDR2 FVKESK. The CDR3 totals 16 residues. The J segment lost 1 base and the V segment lost 3 bases, leaving 7 bases of the junction unmatched.

This chain uses TRBV5-6 with TRBJ2-2; D is uncertain. Germline V gene sequence: CDR1 SGHDT, CDR2 YYEEEE. The CDR3 spans 16 residues. V lost 3 bases to trimming and J lost 3 bases, with 15 bases between them. As DNA, the CDR3 is TGTGCCAGCAGCTACACCCCGCCACCATACACCGGGGAGCTGTTTTTT. Protein: CASSYTPPPYTGELFF.

The rearrangement links TRBV7-2 to TRBJ1-3; D gene uncertain. The CDR3 sequence is 13 residues long. V was trimmed by 1 base and J by 6 bases, leaving 7 bases between them. Germline CDR1 reads SGHTA; CDR2 reads FQGNSA. The CDR3 region has the DNA TGTGCCAGCAGCTTAGACAGAGAAAACACCATATATTTT. Protein sequence: CASSLDRENTIYF.

The chain has TRBV5-1 and TRBJ1-1; no definite D call. The V end lost 4 bases, the J end lost 1 base, and 8 bases lay between the germline ends. In germline, CDR1 is SGHRS, CDR2 YFSETQ. The length of the CDR3 is 13 residues. The CDR3 sequence is CASSISENTEAFF. CDR3 nucleotides: TGCGCCAGCAGCATCAGCGAGAACACTGAAGCTTTCTTT.

J is TRBJ1-6 and V is TRBV12-3 or TRBV12-4; possibly TRBD1 for D (6 bases). The V end lost 3 bases, the J end lost 13 bases, and 13 bases lay between the germline ends. This CDR3 has 13 residues. The chain's CDR3 is CASSLTGPWPLHF. DNA of the CDR3: TGTGCCAGCAGTTTGACAGGTCCGTGGCCCCTCCACTTT.

The V call is TRBV5-6, the J call TRBJ2-1; tentative D call: TRBD2 (5 bases). The ends were cut back, 3 bases at V and 7 bases at J, with 14 bases in the middle. The CDR3 sequence is 14 residues long. Germline values: CDR1 SGHDT, CDR2 YYEEEE. The CDR3 nucleotides are TGTGCCAGCAGCTCGACTTATCCGGGGAATGAGCAGTTCTTC. It encodes CASSSTYPGNEQFF.

The chain combines TRBV9 with TRBJ2-2; 7 positions agree with TRBD2. CDR3 size: 15 residues. Germline CDR1 and CDR2: SGDLS and YYNGEE. V trimming: 6 bases; J trimming: 1 base; junction bases outside the gene matches: 6. The DNA for the CDR3 is TGTGCCAGCACCGGGGCTAGCGGGAACACCGGGGAGCTGTTTTTT. Encoded protein: CASTGASGNTGELFF.

The chain links TRBV4-1 to TRBJ2-7; 9 nucleotides agree with TRBD1. Germline CDR1 is MGHRA and CDR2 is YSYEKL. Losses at the gene ends were 0 bases for V and 2 bases for J; bases not matched to a gene: 5. The CDR3 is made up of 16 amino acids. CDR3 coding DNA: TGCGCCAGCAGCCAAGAACTTGGGACAGGGACCTACGAGCAGTACTTC. This translates into CASSQELGTGTYEQYF.

The DNA for the CDR3 is TGTGCCAGTAGCTATGGACAGTTCGTTGGCTACACCTTC. Its translation is CASSYGQFVGYTF. This rearrangement joins TRBV19 to TRBJ1-2; tentative D call: TRBD1 (6 bases). The V and J ends lost 6 bases and 7 bases respectively, with 15 bases between them. The germline gives CDR1 LNHDA, CDR2 SQIVND (reference sequence). This CDR3 contains 13 residues.

This sequence joins TRBV9 and TRBJ1-4; no firm D call. The length of the CDR3 is 13 residues. Germline V CDR1 and CDR2: SGDLS, YYNGEE. V was clipped by 0 bases and J by 7 bases, with 7 bases between them. In DNA form, the CDR3 reads TGTGCCAGCAGCGTAGATGGGCCTGAAAAACTGTTTTTT. Protein product: CASSVDGPEKLFF.

The rearrangement joins TRBV7-2 to TRBJ2-1; D unclear. The CDR3 length is 17 residues. Trimming left V 2 bases short and J 7 bases short, with 21 bases between. In germline, CDR1 is SGHTA, CDR2 FQGNSA. The CDR3 protein is CASSLLSTRLIRNEQFF. DNA for the CDR3: TGTGCCAGCAGCTTATTATCGACACGGTTAATCCGTAATGAGCAGTTCTTC.

The CDR3 sequence: CASSLSVFGRAYEQYF. The DNA of the CDR3 is TGTGCCAGCAGTTTATCGGTCTTCGGCAGGGCCTACGAGCAGTACTTC. The chain joins TRBV27 to TRBJ2-7, with TRBD1 as a possible D gene (5 bases). V was clipped by 0 bases and J by 2 bases, with 14 bases between them. This CDR3 has 16 amino acids. Germline V gives CDR1 MNHEY, CDR2 SMNVEV (reference sequence).

The genes are TRBV6-5 and TRBJ1-1, with 9 positions matching TRBD1. The CDR3 runs to 15 residues. Germline assignment: CDR1 MNHEY and CDR2 SVGAGI. Unmatched junction bases numbered 2, after V lost 2 bases and J lost 1 base. The CDR3 DNA reads as TGTGCCAGCAGTTACGGGACAGGGACGAACACTGAAGCTTTCTTT. This sequence encodes CASSYGTGTNTEAFF.

The V gene is TRBV2, the J gene TRBJ1-5; the D gene is possibly TRBD1 (6 bases). V lost 8 bases to trimming and J lost 4 bases, with 12 bases between them. CDR1 and CDR2 from the germline V gene are SNHLY and FYNNEI. The CDR3 extends over 13 amino acids. The CDR3 here is CASRQEGNQPQHF. The CDR3 DNA reads as TGTGCCAGCCGACAGGAAGGTAATCAGCCCCAGCATTTT.

The chain uses TRBV18 and TRBJ2-1, with 7 nucleotides matching TRBD1. Germline trimming cut 3 bases from V and 6 bases from J; bases unmatched to any gene: 5. This CDR3 has 14 amino acids. CDR1 is KGHSH, CDR2 LQKENI, per germline. CDR3 DNA: TGTGCCAGCTCACCGGCGGCAGGGGGCAATGAGCAGTTCTTC. Amino acid sequence: CASSPAAGGNEQFF.

V is TRBV3-1 (or the pseudogene TRBV3-2) and J is TRBJ2-2; TRBD2 is a possible D gene (6 bases). Germline lookup yields CDR1 LGHDT and CDR2 YNNKEL (reference sequence). Trimming left V 0 bases short and J 4 bases short, with 21 bases between. This CDR3 spans 19 amino acids. The CDR3 nucleotides read TGTGCCAGCAGCCAAGATGCCCGGGGGAGTTCGAGGCGCACCGGGGAGCTGTTTTTT. Residues: CASSQDARGSSRRTGELFF.